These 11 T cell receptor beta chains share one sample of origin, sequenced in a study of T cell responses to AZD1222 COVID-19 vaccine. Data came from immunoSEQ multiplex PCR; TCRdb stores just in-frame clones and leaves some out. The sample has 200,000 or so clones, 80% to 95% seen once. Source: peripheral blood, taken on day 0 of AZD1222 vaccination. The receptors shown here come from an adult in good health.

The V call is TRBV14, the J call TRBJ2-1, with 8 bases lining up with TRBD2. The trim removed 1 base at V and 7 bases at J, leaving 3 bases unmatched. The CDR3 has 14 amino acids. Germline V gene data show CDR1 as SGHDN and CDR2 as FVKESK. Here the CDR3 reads CASSQVAGGNEQFF. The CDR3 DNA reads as TGTGCCAGCAGCCAAGTGGCGGGAGGAAATGAGCAGTTCTTC.

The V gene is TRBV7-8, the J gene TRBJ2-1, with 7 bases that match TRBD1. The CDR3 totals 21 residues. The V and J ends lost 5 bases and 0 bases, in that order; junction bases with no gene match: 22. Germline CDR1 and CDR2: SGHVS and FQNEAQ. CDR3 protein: CASSTKKVRDSGKISYNEQFF. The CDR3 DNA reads TGTGCCAGCAGCACGAAAAAAGTCAGGGACAGCGGAAAGATCTCCTACAATGAGCAGTTCTTC. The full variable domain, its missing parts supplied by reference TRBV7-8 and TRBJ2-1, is GAGVSQSPRYKVAKRGQDVALRCDPISGHVSLFWYQQALGQGPEFLTYFQNEAQLDKSGLPSDRFFAERPEGSVSTLKIQRTQQEDSAVYLCASSTKKVRDSGKISYNEQFFGPGTRLTVL.

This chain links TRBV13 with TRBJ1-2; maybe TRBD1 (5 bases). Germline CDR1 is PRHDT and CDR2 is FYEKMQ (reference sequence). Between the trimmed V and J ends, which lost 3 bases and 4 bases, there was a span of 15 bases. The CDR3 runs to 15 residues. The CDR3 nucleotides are TGTGCCAGCAGCTTTTCCGGGACCCAGTTCTATGGCTACACCTTC. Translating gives CASSFSGTQFYGYTF.

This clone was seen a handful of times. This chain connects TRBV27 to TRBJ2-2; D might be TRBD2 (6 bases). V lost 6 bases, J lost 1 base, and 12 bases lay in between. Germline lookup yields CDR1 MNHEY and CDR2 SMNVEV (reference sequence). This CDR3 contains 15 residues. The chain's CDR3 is CASRETSLNTGELFF. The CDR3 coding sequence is TGTGCCAGCAGAGAAACTAGCCTGAACACCGGGGAGCTGTTTTTT.

This CDR3 is CASSQVGAVSNQPQHF. The CDR3 nucleotides read TGTGCCAGCAGCCAAGTTGGGGCTGTTAGCAATCAGCCCCAGCATTTT. The V gene is TRBV4-2, the J gene TRBJ1-5; weak D call: TRBD1 (5 bases). V was clipped by 1 base and J by 0 bases, with 10 bases between them. Germline V gene sequence: CDR1 LGHNA, CDR2 YNFKEQ. The CDR3 runs to 16 residues.

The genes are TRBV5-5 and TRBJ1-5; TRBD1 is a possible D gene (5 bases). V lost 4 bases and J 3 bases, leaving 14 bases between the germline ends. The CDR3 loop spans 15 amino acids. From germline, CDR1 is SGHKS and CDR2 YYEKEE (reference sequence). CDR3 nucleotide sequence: TGTGCCAGCAGCCCTTTGAGGGGACCCAATCAGCCCCAGCATTTT. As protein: CASSPLRGPNQPQHF.

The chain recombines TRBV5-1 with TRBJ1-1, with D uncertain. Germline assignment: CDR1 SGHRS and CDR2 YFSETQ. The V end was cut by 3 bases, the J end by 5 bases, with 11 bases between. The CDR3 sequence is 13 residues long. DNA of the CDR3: TGCGCCAGCAGCTGGACGGTTCCGACTGAAGCTTTCTTT. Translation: CASSWTVPTEAFF.

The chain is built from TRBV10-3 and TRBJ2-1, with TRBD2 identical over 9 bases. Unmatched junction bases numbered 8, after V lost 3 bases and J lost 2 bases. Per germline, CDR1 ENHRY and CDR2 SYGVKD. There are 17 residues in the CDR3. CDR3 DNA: TGTGCCATCAGTGAACCCCCTAGCGGGACTACCTACAATGAGCAGTTCTTC. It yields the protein CAISEPPSGTTYNEQFF.

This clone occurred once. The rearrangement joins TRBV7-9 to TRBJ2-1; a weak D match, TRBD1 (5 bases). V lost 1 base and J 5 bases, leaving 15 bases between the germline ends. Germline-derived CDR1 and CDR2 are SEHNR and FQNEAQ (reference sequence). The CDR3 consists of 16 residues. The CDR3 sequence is CASSLVAGMRDNEQFF. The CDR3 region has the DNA TGTGCCAGCAGCTTAGTAGCAGGGATGAGAGACAATGAGCAGTTCTTC.

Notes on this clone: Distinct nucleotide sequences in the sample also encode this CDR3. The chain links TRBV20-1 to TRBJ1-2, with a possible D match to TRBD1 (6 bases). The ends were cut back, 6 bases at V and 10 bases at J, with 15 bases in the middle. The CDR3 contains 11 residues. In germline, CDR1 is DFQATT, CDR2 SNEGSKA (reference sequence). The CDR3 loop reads CSATTGPNYTF. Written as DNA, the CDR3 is TGCAGTGCAACTACAGGGCCTAACTACACCTTC.

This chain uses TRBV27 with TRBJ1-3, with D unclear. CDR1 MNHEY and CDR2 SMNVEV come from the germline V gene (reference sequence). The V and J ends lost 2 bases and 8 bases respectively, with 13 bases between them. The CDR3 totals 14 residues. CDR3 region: CASSLAAAGYTIYF. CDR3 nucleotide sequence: TGTGCCAGCAGTTTAGCGGCGGCGGGGTACACCATATATTTT.